A selection of T cell receptor beta chains follows, all from one sample in a study of post-analysis software for immune sequencing data. TCRdb processed the PCR reads anew with MiXCR; each CDR3 protein has one entry. The sample lists more than 450,000 distinct CDR3 sequences; around 31% were seen once. Sequencing used blood. These receptors were collected from a girl younger than 18 with multiple sclerosis. Each CDR3 is given with its conserved first and last residue. D genes are given only for firm matches. Size is stated for part of the rows, as once, few or many counts, or as a class when the clone is expanded.

size	J	D	V	DNA	CDR3
few	TRBJ1-1	NA	TRBV5-4	TGTGCCAGCAACTTGTTGGCCGACAGCATGAACACTGAAGCTTTCTTT	CASNLLADSMNTEAFF
NA	TRBJ1-1	NA	TRBV7-6	TGTGCCAGCAGCTCAGGCTCCGTCTCGACGAACACTGAAGCTTTCTTT	CASSSGSVSTNTEAFF
NA	TRBJ2-7	TRBD2	TRBV28	TGTGCCAGCACCTCTCGGGGGGGAGCCTACGAGCAGTACTTC	CASTSRGGAYEQYF
NA	TRBJ2-1	TRBD2	TRBV20-1	TGCAGTGCCCGGACTAGCGGGGGGGAAAAATCCTACAATGAGCAGTTCTTC	CSARTSGGEKSYNEQFF
few	TRBJ2-2	NA	TRBV11-2	TGTGCCAGCAGCCCTTCCGACCCCGGGGAGCTGTTTTTT	CASSPSDPGELFF
few	TRBJ2-7	NA	TRBV28	TGTGCCAGCAGTCCCCCGACAGTTTACAATGAGCAGTACTTC	CASSPPTVYNEQYF
NA	TRBJ2-3	NA	TRBV5-1	TGCGCCAGCAGCTTGGTAGGATCTAGCACAGATACGCAGTATTTT	CASSLVGSSTDTQYF
NA	TRBJ2-5	TRBD1	TRBV5-1	TGCGCCAGCAGCTTGGCAACCGGGACAGGGGGCGCGGAGACCCAGTACTTC	CASSLATGTGGAETQYF
NA	TRBJ2-1	TRBD2	TRBV5-6	TGTGCCAGCAGCTTGGCCCTAGCGGGGGGGTACAATGAGCAGTTCTTC	CASSLALAGGYNEQFF
NA	TRBJ2-6	NA	TRBV6-1	TGTGCCAGCAGTGAGGGGAGGCTCTCTGGGGCCAACGTCCTGACTTTC	CASSEGRLSGANVLTF
few	TRBJ2-7	NA	TRBV28	TGTGCCAGCAGTTTAAGCGCAGCCAACCGGGCCTACGAGCAGTACTTC	CASSLSAANRAYEQYF
many	TRBJ2-5	NA	TRBV12-3/TRBV12-4	TGTGCCAGCAGTCCCAGGACACGGGGGGAGACCCAGTACTTC	CASSPRTRGETQYF
NA	TRBJ1-1	NA	TRBV29-1	TGCAGCGTTAGTAGCACTGAAGCTTTCTTT	CSVSSTEAFF
NA	TRBJ2-1	NA	TRBV9	TGTGCCAGCAGCGTAGCGGGAGAATCCTACAATGAGCAGTTCTTC	CASSVAGESYNEQFF
NA	TRBJ1-6	TRBD1	TRBV6-6	TGTGCCAGCAGTACACAGGGGGCGGGTAATTCACCCCTCCACTTT	CASSTQGAGNSPLHF
NA	TRBJ2-3	NA	TRBV5-1	TGCGCCAGCAGCTTGGAAGGCAGGCGAGGCACAGATACGCAGTATTTT	CASSLEGRRGTDTQYF
once	TRBJ2-1	NA	TRBV4-1	TGCGCCAGCAGCCAAGTGTCGGATGAACAGTTCTTC	CASSQVSDEQFF
NA	TRBJ2-1	NA	TRBV6-5	TGTGCCAGCAGTTATCCGGGGGCGCCCTACAATGAGCAGTTCTTC	CASSYPGAPYNEQFF
few	TRBJ1-2	NA	TRBV28	TGTGCCAGCAGTTTAGGGGTCAATGGCTACACCTTC	CASSLGVNGYTF
NA	TRBJ2-1	TRBD2	TRBV4-1	TGCGCCAGCAGCCAACCGAGACTAGCGGGGCTAAACAATGAGCAGTTCTTC	CASSQPRLAGLNNEQFF
NA	TRBJ2-5	NA	TRBV11-2	TGTGCCAGCAGCTTAGATCCCTCAAGGAAGACCCAGTACTTC	CASSLDPSRKTQYF
few	TRBJ1-2	TRBD1	TRBV6-1	TGTGCCAGCAGTGAAGCGCTTTGGACAGGGTCTCCCTATGGCTACACCTTC	CASSEALWTGSPYGYTF
NA	TRBJ2-7	NA	TRBV21-1	TGTGCCAGCAGCAAAGGGGGACAACCGGCCTACGAGCAGTACTTC	CASSKGGQPAYEQYF
NA	TRBJ2-7	TRBD1	TRBV28	TGTGCCAGCATCGACAGGGGGCATTCCTACGAGCAGTACTTC	CASIDRGHSYEQYF
NA	TRBJ1-5	NA	TRBV24-1	TGTGCCACCAGTGTAGACGGTAATCAGCCCCAGCATTTT	CATSVDGNQPQHF
few	TRBJ2-7	NA	TRBV5-1	TGCGCCAGCAGCTTGGGCGGGGCGAACAACGAGCAGTACTTC	CASSLGGANNEQYF
NA	TRBJ2-1	TRBD1	TRBV15	TGTGCCACCAGCGGTACAGGGGGCAATGAGCAGTTCTTC	CATSGTGGNEQFF
NA	TRBJ2-3	NA	TRBV20-1	TGCAGTGCTAGCGGTCCCACAGATACGCAGTATTTT	CSASGPTDTQYF
few	TRBJ2-1	NA	TRBV11-2	TGTGCCAGCAGCACGACGCCGAACTCCTACAATGAGCAGTTCTTC	CASSTTPNSYNEQFF
few	TRBJ2-1	NA	TRBV2	TGTGCCGACGAAGTGGGCAATGAGCAGTTCTTC	CADEVGNEQFF
few	TRBJ2-5	NA	TRBV3-1	TGTGCCAGCAGCCAAGATTTGGCCCAAGAGACCCAGTACTTC	CASSQDLAQETQYF